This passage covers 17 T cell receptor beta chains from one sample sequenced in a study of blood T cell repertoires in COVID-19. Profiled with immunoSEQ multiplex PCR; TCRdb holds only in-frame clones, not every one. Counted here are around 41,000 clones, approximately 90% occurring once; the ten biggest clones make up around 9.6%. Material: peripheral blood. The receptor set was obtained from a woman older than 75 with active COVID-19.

For the CDR3, the DNA is TGTGCCAGCTCACCTCCGGGACAGGGGGGGAACACCATATATTTT. As protein: CASSPPGQGGNTIYF. This chain links TRBV18 with TRBJ1-3; 11 positions match TRBD1. The CDR3 length is 15 residues. Germline V gives CDR1 KGHSH, CDR2 LQKENI. V was clipped by 3 bases and J by 7 bases; unmatched bases: 5.

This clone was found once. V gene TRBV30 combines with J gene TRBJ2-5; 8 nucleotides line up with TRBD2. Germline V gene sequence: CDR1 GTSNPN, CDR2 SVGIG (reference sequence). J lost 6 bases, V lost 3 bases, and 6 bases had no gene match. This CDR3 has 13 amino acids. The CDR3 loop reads CAWSRGGQKTQYF. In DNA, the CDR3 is TGTGCCTGGAGCCGGGGGGGCCAGAAGACCCAGTACTTC.

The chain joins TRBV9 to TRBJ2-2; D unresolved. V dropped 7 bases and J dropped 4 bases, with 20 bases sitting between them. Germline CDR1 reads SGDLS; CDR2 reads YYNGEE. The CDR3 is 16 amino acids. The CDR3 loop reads CASQSTGYPGTGELFF. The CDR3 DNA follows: TGTGCCAGCCAAAGTACCGGTTACCCAGGCACCGGGGAGCTGTTTTTT.

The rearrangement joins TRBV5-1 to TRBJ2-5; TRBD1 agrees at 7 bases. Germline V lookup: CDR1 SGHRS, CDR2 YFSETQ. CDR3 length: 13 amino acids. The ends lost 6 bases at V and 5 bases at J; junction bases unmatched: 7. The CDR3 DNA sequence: TGCGCCAGCACTCGGGACAGACGGGAGACCCAGTACTTC. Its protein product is CASTRDRRETQYF.

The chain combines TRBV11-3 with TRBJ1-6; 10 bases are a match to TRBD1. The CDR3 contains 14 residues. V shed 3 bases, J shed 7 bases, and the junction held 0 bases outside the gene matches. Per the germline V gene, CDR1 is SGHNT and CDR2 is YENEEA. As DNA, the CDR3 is TGTGCCAGCAGCTTGACAGGGGGCAATTCACCCCTCCACTTT. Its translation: CASSLTGGNSPLHF.

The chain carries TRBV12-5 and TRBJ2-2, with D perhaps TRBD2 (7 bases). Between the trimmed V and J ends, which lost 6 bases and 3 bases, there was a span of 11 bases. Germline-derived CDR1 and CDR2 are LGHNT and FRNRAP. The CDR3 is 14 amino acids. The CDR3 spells CASGLGGHTGELFF. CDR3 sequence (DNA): TGTGCTAGTGGACTCGGGGGGCACACCGGGGAGCTGTTTTTT.

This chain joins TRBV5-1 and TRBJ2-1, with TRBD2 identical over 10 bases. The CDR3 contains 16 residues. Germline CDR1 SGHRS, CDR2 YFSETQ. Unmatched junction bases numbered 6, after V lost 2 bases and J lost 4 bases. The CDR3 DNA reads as TGCGCCAGCAGCTTAACTAGCGGGGCCCCTTACAATGAGCAGTTCTTC. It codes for CASSLTSGAPYNEQFF. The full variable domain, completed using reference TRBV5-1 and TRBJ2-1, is KAGVTQTPRYLIKTRGQQVTLSCSPISGHRSVSWYQQTPGQGLQFLFEYFSETQRNKGNFPGRFSGRQFSNSRSEMNVSTLELGDSALYLCASSLTSGAPYNEQFFGPGTRLTVL.

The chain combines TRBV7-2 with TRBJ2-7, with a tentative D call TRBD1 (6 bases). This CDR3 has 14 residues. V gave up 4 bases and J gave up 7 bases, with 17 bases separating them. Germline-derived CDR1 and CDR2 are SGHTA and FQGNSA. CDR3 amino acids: CASSSAGTLLEQYF. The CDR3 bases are TGTGCCAGCAGCTCGGCCGGGACACTCCTGGAGCAGTACTTC.

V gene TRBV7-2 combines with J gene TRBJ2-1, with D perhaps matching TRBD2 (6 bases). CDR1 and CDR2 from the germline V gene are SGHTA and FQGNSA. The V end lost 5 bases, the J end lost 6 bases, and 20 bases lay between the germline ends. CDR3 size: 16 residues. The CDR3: CASSIRLVYSINEQFF. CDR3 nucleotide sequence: TGTGCCAGCAGCATACGACTAGTTTATTCCATCAATGAGCAGTTCTTC.

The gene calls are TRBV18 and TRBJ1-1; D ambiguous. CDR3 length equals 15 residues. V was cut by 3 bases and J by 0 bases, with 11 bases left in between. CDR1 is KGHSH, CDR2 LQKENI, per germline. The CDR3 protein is CASSPTLNMNTEAFF. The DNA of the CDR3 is TGTGCCAGCTCACCGACATTGAACATGAACACTGAAGCTTTCTTT.

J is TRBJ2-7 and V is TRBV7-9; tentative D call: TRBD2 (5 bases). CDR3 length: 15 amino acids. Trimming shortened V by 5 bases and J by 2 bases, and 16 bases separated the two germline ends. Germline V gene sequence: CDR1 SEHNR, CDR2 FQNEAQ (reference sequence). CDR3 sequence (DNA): TGTGCCAGCAGCCCCGCCGGAGGAAGGCCCTACGAGCAGTACTTC. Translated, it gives CASSPAGGRPYEQYF.

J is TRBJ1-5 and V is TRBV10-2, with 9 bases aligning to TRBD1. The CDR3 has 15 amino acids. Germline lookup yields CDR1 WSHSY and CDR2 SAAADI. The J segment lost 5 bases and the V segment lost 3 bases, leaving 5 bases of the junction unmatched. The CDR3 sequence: CASSDEGQGDQPQHF. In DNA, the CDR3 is TGCGCCAGCAGTGACGAGGGACAGGGCGATCAGCCCCAGCATTTT.

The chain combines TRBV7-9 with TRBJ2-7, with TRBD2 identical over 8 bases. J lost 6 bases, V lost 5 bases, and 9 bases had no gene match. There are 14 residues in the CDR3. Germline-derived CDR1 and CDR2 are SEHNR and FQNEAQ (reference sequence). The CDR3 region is CASSPGGTRGEQYF. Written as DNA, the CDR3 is TGTGCCAGCAGCCCTGGGGGGACTAGGGGCGAGCAGTACTTC.

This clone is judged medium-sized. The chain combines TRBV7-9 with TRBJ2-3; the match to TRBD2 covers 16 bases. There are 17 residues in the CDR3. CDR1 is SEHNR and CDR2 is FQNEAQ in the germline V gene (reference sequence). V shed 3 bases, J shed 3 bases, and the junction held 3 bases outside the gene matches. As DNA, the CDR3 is TGTGCCAGCAGCTTGTGGGGACTAGCGGGGGGGACAGATACGCAGTATTTT. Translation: CASSLWGLAGGTDTQYF.

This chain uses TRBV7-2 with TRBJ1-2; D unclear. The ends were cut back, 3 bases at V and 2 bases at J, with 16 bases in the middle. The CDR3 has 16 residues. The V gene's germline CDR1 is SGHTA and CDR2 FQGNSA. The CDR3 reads CASSFESGRSNYGYTF. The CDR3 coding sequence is TGTGCCAGCAGCTTTGAGAGTGGGCGATCGAACTATGGCTACACCTTC.

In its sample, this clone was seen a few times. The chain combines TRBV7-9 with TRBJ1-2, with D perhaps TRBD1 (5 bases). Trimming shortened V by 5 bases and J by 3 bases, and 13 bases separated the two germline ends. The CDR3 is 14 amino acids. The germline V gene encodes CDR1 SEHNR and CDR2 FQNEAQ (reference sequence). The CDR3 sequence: CASSPGGPYYGYTF. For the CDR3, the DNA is TGTGCCAGCAGCCCCGGGGGACCTTACTATGGCTACACCTTC.

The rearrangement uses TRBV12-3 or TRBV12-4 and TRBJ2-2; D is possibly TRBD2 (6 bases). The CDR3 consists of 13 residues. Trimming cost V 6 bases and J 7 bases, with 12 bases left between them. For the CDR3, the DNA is TGTGCCAGCAGCACCGCGGGATACGGGGAGCTGTTTTTT. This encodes CASSTAGYGELFF.